The 11 T cell receptor beta chains presented below share a single source sample, sequenced in a study of PD-L1 blockade in urothelial cancer. Assay: immunoSEQ multiplex PCR; the TCRdb copy retains only in-frame clones and omits some. The table has approximately 110,000 clones, approximately 85% seen once; the top ten hold about 2.2%. Source: PBMCs, taken around atezolizumab (anti-PD-L1) treatment. The source is a man in his fifties with urothelial cancer.

The chain uses TRBV28 and TRBJ1-1, with D uncertain. The CDR3 covers 15 residues. Germline CDR1 is MDHEN and CDR2 is SYDVKM. V was clipped by 4 bases and J by 4 bases, with 16 bases between them. CDR3 residues: CASSSPKSSITEAFF. The CDR3 region has the DNA TGTGCCAGCAGTTCCCCGAAGTCTTCTATCACTGAAGCTTTCTTT. The full variable domain, in which reference TRBV28 and TRBJ1-1 provide the parts outside the CDR3, is DVKVTQSSRYLVKRTGEKVFLECVQDMDHENMFWYRQDPGLGLRLIYFSYDVKMKEKGDIPEGYSVSREKKERFSLILESASTNQTSMYLCASSSPKSSITEAFFGQGTRLTVV.

The chain employs TRBV15 and TRBJ2-4, with a tentative D call TRBD1 (5 bases). The CDR3 totals 13 residues. The V end was cut by 3 bases, the J end by 6 bases, with 9 bases between. CDR1 is LNHNV, CDR2 YYDKDF, per germline (reference sequence). The CDR3 region has the DNA TGTGCCACCAGCAGTAGACAGACAAACATTCAGTACTTC. Translating it yields CATSSRQTNIQYF.

The J gene is TRBJ1-2, the V gene TRBV7-8; TRBD1 might be the D (6 bases). V gave up 1 base and J gave up 7 bases, with 16 bases separating them. CDR1 is SGHVS and CDR2 is FQNEAQ in the germline V gene. This CDR3 has 15 residues. CDR3 DNA sequence: TGTGCCAGCAGCTTAGAGCGACGGGGGGCCGGTGGCTACACCTTC. Protein product: CASSLERRGAGGYTF.

This sequence joins TRBV7-2 and TRBJ2-5; the match to TRBD2 covers 12 bases. There are 16 residues in the CDR3. Germline V lookup: CDR1 SGHTA, CDR2 FQGNSA. V dropped 1 base and J dropped 2; count of bases not matched to a gene: 2. CDR3 amino acids: CASSLGLAGGQETQYF. The CDR3 DNA reads TGTGCCAGCAGCTTAGGTCTAGCGGGAGGGCAAGAGACCCAGTACTTC.

The V call is TRBV5-1, the J call TRBJ2-7; perhaps TRBD2 as D (5 bases). V lost 7 bases and J 10 bases, leaving 18 bases between the germline ends. Looked up from germline, CDR1 is SGHRS and CDR2 is YFSETQ. The CDR3 is 12 residues long. Here the CDR3 DNA reads TGCGCCAGCGCCTCACCCTCGGGGAAACAGTACTTC. This encodes CASASPSGKQYF.

This clone was recorded only once. The chain couples TRBV5-4 to TRBJ1-2, with D possibly TRBD1 on 6 matching bases. Germline V gene sequence: CDR1 SGHNT, CDR2 YYREEE (reference sequence). Trimming removed 0 bases from V and 4 bases from J, with 10 bases in between. CDR3 length equals 14 residues. CDR3 in amino acids: CASSLVGTFYGYTF. The DNA for the CDR3 is TGTGCCAGCAGCTTGGTGGGGACATTCTATGGCTACACCTTC.

The chain carries TRBV27 and TRBJ1-2; 7 positions match TRBD1. The CDR3 consists of 17 residues. After removal of 5 bases from V and 5 bases from J, the junction contained 17 bases not matched to a gene. Germline V gives CDR1 MNHEY, CDR2 SMNVEV (reference sequence). The CDR3 DNA reads TGTGCCAGCAGTCCCACCAAGACAGGGCCAAAATCGTATGGCTACACCTTC. This encodes CASSPTKTGPKSYGYTF.

The gene calls are TRBV5-1 and TRBJ2-1; 8 bases are shared with TRBD2. Germline CDR1 is SGHRS and CDR2 is YFSETQ. J lost 4 bases, V lost 6 bases, and 6 bases had no gene match. The CDR3 sequence is 14 residues long. Here the CDR3 DNA reads TGCGCCAGCACACCCTTAGCGGGATACAATGAGCAGTTCTTC. Protein sequence: CASTPLAGYNEQFF. The full variable domain, in which reference TRBV5-1 and TRBJ2-1 provide the parts outside the CDR3, is KAGVTQTPRYLIKTRGQQVTLSCSPISGHRSVSWYQQTPGQGLQFLFEYFSETQRNKGNFPGRFSGRQFSNSRSEMNVSTLELGDSALYLCASTPLAGYNEQFFGPGTRLTVL.

The chain couples TRBV4-2 to TRBJ2-1; 8 nucleotides agree with TRBD2. The CDR3 has 16 amino acids. In germline, CDR1 is LGHNA, CDR2 YNFKEQ. With V trimmed by 0 bases and J by 8 bases, 9 bases remained unmatched. CDR3 loop: CASSQDPQSGSHEQFF. The CDR3 coding sequence is TGTGCCAGCAGCCAAGACCCCCAAAGCGGGAGCCATGAGCAGTTCTTC.

The chain employs TRBV4-1 and TRBJ1-5, with 8 nucleotides matching TRBD1. The CDR3 runs 15 residues. Trimming at V came to 4 bases and at J to 4 bases, leaving 6 bases not matched to a gene. Germline-derived CDR1 and CDR2 are MGHRA and YSYEKL. The CDR3 DNA reads TGCGCCAGCAGCCTCCGCACAGGGGGAAATCAGCCCCAGCATTTT. Its translation: CASSLRTGGNQPQHF.

This clone has just a few counts. CDR3 nucleotide sequence: TGTGCCAGCAGCCCGAAGTCGGACAGGGACTTCTCTGGGAACACTGAAGCTTTCTTT. Protein product: CASSPKSDRDFSGNTEAFF. This chain uses TRBV11-2 with TRBJ1-1; 8 positions match TRBD1. The CDR3 covers 19 residues. Germline V lookup: CDR1 SGHAT, CDR2 FQNNGV. Losses at the gene ends were 5 bases for V and 1 base for J; bases not matched to a gene: 18.